Below, one T cell receptor beta chain is given with its context. Its antigen is undetermined. The trim removed 4 bases at V and 3 bases at J, leaving 14 bases unmatched. CDR1 and CDR2 from the germline V gene are SGHNT and YENEEA. The CDR3 has 17 residues. The sample belongs to a study of Ad26.COV2.S vaccination and SARS-CoV-2 variants. Regarding the study as a whole: Vaccine recipients had higher spike-specific TCR breadth than placebo recipients. Vaccinees and placebo recipients showed similar non-spike TCR breadth.

Only in-frame clones appear in the TCRdb table, and some are missing; sequencing was by immunoSEQ multiplex PCR. The sample lists tens of thousands of clones, approximately 81% occurring once. The receptor's source is a human donor who had recovered from COVID-19. The chain couples TRBV11-3 to TRBJ2-7, with TRBD1 matching 8 bases. Source: peripheral blood, taken after recovery from COVID-19. CDR3 sequence reads: CASSSPEAGTGFYEQYF. The CDR3 region has the DNA TGTGCCAGCAGCTCGCCAGAAGCCGGGACAGGCTTCTACGAGCAGTACTTC. Drawing the rest from reference TRBV11-3 and TRBJ2-7, the complete variable domain is EAGVVQSPRYKIIEKKQPVAFWCNPISGHNTLYWYLQNLGQGPELLIRYENEEAVDDSQLPKDRFSAERLKGVDSTLKIQPAELGDSAVYLCASSSPEAGTGFYEQYFGPGTRLTVT.